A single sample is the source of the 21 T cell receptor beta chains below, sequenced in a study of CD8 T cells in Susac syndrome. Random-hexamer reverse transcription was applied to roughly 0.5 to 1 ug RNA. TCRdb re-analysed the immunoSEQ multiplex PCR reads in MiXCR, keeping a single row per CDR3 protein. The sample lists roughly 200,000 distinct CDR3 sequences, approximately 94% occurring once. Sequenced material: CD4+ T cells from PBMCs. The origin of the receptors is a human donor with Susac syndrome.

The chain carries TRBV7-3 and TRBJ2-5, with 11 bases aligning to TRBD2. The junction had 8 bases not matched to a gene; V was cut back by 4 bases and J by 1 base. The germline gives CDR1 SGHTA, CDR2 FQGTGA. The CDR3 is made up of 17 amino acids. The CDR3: CASSSTASGGSQETQYF. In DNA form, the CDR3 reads TGTGCCAGCAGCTCGACTGCTAGCGGGGGGTCCCAAGAGACCCAGTACTTC.

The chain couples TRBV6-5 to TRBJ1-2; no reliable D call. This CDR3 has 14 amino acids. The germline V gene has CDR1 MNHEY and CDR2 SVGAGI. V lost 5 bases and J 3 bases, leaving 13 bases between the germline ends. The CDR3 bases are TGTGCCAGCAGTCTCCGACCGCTCCACTATGGCTACACCTTC. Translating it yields CASSLRPLHYGYTF.

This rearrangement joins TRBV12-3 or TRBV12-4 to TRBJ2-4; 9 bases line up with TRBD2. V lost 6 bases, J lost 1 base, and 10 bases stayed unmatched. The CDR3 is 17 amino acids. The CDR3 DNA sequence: TGTGCCAGCAGCCAGGTGATAGCGGGGGCGGCCAAAAACATTCAGTACTTC. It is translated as CASSQVIAGAAKNIQYF.

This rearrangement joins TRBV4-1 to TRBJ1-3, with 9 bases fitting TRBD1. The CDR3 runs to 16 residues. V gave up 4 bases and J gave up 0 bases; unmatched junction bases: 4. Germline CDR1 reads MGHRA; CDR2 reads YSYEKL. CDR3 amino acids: CASSPGQGDSGNTIYF. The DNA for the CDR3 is TGCGCCAGCAGCCCGGGACAGGGTGACTCTGGAAACACCATATATTTT.

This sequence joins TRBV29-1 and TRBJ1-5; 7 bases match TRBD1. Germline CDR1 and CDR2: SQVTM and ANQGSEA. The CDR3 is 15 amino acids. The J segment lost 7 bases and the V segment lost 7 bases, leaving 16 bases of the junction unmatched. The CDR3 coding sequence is TGCAGCGCCACACCCGACAGGGTACGGAAACAGCCCCAGCATTTT. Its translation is CSATPDRVRKQPQHF.

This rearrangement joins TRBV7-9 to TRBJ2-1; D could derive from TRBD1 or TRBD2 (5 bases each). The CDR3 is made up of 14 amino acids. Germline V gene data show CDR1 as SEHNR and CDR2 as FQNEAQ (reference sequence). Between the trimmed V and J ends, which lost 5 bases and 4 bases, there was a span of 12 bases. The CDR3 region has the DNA TGTGCCAGCAGCCGCCGGGACCAGTACAATGAGCAGTTCTTC. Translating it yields CASSRRDQYNEQFF.

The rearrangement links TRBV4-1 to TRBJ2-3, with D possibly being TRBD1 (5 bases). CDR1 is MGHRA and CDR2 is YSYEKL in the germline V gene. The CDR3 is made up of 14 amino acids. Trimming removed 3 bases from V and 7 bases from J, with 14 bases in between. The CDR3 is CASSHSDRQNTQYF. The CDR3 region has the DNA TGCGCCAGCAGCCATTCAGATCGACAGAATACGCAGTATTTT.

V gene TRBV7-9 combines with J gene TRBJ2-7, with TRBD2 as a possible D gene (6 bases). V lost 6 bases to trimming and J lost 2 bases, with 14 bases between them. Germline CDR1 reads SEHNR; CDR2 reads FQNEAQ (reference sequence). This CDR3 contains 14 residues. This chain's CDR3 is CASRGGQGPYEQYF. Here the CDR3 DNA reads TGTGCCAGCAGGGGGGGTCAGGGTCCCTACGAGCAGTACTTC.

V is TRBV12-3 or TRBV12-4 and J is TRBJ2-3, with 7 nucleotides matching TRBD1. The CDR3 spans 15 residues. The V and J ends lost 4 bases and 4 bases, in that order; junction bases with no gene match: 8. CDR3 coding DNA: TGTGCCAGCAGTTCCCGGGACAGTGAGTCAGATACGCAGTATTTT. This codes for CASSSRDSESDTQYF.

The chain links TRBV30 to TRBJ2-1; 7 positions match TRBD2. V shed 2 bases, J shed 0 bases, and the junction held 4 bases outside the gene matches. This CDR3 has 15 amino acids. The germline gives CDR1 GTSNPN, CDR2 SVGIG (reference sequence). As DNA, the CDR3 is TGTGCCTGGAGTCGGGGAGGGTCCTCCTACAATGAGCAGTTCTTC. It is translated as CAWSRGGSSYNEQFF.

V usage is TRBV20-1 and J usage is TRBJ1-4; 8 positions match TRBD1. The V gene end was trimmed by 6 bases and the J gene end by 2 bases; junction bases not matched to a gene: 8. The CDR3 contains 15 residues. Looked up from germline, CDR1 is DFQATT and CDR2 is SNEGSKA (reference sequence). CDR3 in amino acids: CSAFKDRGTNEKLFF. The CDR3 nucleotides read TGCAGTGCCTTCAAAGACAGGGGCACTAATGAAAAACTGTTTTTT.

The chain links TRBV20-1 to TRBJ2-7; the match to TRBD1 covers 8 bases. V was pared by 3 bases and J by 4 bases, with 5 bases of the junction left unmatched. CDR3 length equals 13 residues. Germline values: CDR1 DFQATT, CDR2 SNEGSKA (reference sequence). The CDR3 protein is CSARSGGGYEQYF. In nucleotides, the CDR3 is TGCAGTGCTAGGTCAGGGGGCGGTTACGAGCAGTACTTC.

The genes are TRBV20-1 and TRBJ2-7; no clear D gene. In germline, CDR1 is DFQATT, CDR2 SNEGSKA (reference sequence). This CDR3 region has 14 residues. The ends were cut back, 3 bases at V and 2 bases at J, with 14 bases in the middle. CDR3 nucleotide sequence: TGCAGTGCTAGCCGGGTCCTCCTTCCCTACGAGCAGTACTTC. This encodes CSASRVLLPYEQYF.

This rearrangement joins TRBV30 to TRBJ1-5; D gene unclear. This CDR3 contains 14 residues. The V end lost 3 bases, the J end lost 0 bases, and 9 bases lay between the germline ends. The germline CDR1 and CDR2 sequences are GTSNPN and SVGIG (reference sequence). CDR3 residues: CAWRGEYSNQPQHF. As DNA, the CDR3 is TGTGCCTGGAGAGGTGAATATAGCAATCAGCCCCAGCATTTT.

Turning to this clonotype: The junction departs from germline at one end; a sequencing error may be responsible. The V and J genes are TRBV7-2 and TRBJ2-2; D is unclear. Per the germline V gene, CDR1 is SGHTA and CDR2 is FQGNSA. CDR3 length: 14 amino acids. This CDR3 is CASSLVWNSGELFF. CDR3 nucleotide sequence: TGTGCCAGCAGCTTAGTTTGGAACTCCGGGGAGCTGTTTTTT.

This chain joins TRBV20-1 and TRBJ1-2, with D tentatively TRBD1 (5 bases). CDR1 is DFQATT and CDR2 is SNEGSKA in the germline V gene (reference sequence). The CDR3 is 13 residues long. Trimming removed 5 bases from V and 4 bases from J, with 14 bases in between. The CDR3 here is CSAEGYRGYGYTF. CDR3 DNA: TGCAGTGCTGAGGGGTATCGGGGCTATGGCTACACCTTC.

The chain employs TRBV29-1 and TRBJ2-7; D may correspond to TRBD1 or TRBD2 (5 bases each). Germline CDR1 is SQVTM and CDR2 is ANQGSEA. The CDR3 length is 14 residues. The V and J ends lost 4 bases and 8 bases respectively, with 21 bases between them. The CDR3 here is CSVGREGPPAKQYF. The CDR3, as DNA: TGCAGCGTTGGACGAGAGGGGCCTCCAGCGAAGCAGTACTTC.

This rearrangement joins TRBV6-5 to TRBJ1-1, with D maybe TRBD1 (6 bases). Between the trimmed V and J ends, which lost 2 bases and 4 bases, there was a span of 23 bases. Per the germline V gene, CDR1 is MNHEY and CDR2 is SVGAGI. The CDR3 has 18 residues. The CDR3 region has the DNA TGTGCCAGCAGTTACGTTGGAACAGGGAGTTTAGGTAGCACTGAAGCTTTCTTT. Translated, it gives CASSYVGTGSLGSTEAFF.

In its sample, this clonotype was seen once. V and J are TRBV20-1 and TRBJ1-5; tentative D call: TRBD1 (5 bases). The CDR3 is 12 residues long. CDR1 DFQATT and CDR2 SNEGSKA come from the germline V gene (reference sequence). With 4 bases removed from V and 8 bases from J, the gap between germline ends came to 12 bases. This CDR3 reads CSATSGPEPQHF. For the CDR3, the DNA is TGCAGTGCTACTTCGGGACCGGAGCCCCAGCATTTT.

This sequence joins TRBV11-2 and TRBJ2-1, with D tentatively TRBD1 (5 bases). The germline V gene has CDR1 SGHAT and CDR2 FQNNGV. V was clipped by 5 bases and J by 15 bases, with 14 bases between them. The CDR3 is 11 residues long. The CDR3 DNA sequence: TGTGCCAGCAGCCGCGGTACTGGGGCGTTCTTC. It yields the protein CASSRGTGAFF.

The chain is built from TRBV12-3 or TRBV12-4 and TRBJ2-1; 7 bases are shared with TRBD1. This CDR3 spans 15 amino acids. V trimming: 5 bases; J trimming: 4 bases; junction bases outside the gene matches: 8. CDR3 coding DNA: TGTGCCAGCAGTCCCCAGGGGGTCTTATACAATGAGCAGTTCTTC. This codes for CASSPQGVLYNEQFF.